A selection of T cell receptor beta chains follows, all from one sample in a study of OX40 agonist ivuxolimab in advanced cancers. Data came from immunoSEQ multiplex PCR; TCRdb stores just in-frame clones and leaves some out. The sample includes about 89,000 clones, roughly 91% of them seen just once. The source material was CD4+ or CD8+ T cells sorted from blood, sampled in a trial of the OX40 agonist ivuxolimab. The receptors originated from an adult with an advanced solid tumor such as melanoma, head and neck, liver or kidney cancer. Each CDR3 is given with its conserved first and last residue. The D gene is left open where the match is weak. Only part of the rows carry a size: once, few, many, or a class if the clone is expanded.

J,D,length,V,size,DNA,CDR3
TRBJ1-1,.,12,TRBV29-1,.,TGCAGCGTTGGGACCGGGGGCACTGAAGCTTTCTTT,CSVGTGGTEAFF
TRBJ1-3,.,14,TRBV18,.,TGTGCCAGCTCACCTGCAGTCTCTGGAAACACCATATATTTT,CASSPAVSGNTIYF
TRBJ2-7,.,13,TRBV10-3,.,TGTGCCATCAGTGAAGGTCAGCCCTACGAGCAGTACTTC,CAISEGQPYEQYF
TRBJ1-3,.,14,TRBV28,.,TGTGCCAGCAGTTTTCAGTGGTCTGGAAACACCATATATTTT,CASSFQWSGNTIYF
TRBJ2-7,TRBD1,13,TRBV19,once,TGTGCCAGTAGCCCGGGACAGGGCTTATGGCAGTACTTC,CASSPGQGLWQYF
TRBJ2-3,.,16,TRBV9,once,TGTGCCAGCAGCTCCCGAGGTTCAGGGAACACAGATACGCAGTATTTT,CASSSRGSGNTDTQYF
TRBJ1-5,.,14,TRBV7-9,.,TGTGCCAGCAGCCTACGGGGGGGCGATCAGCCCCAGCATTTT,CASSLRGGDQPQHF
TRBJ2-3,TRBD1,16,TRBV29-1,.,TGCAGCGTTGAGGACAGGGGGACAACTAGCACAGATACGCAGTATTTT,CSVEDRGTTSTDTQYF
TRBJ1-4,.,15,TRBV7-2,.,TGTGCCAGCAGCCCTGGGCAGTCAACTAATGAAAAACTGTTTTTT,CASSPGQSTNEKLFF
TRBJ1-1,TRBD1,15,TRBV5-4,.,TGTGCCAGCAGCTCACCGGGACAGGGGAACACTGAAGCTTTCTTT,CASSSPGQGNTEAFF
TRBJ2-1,.,15,TRBV28,.,TGTGCCAGCAGATCACCGGGAGTCCAGGCCAGAGAACAGTTCTTC,CASRSPGVQAREQFF
TRBJ1-6,TRBD1,14,TRBV7-9,few,TGTGCCACCCGACAGGGAGGGGGAGATTCACCCCTCCACTTT,CATRQGGGDSPLHF
TRBJ1-3,.,16,TRBV10-3,medium-sized,TGTGCCATCCTCCAAACCGGACCCCCCTCCGGAAACACCATATATTTT,CAILQTGPPSGNTIYF
TRBJ2-7,.,15,TRBV18,.,TGTGCCAGCTCACTCGACATGGCCGGGGACAACGAGCAGTACTTC,CASSLDMAGDNEQYF
TRBJ2-5,.,15,TRBV14,.,TGTGCCAGCAGCCGCAGGGGCAGGGAGGGTGAGACCCAGTACTTC,CASSRRGREGETQYF
TRBJ2-7,TRBD1,16,TRBV6-5,.,TGTGCCAGCAGTTACTCACAGGGGATCCCAACCTACGAGCAGTACTTC,CASSYSQGIPTYEQYF
TRBJ2-1,.,19,TRBV27,.,TGTGCCAGCAGTTTAGGGCCCCTGAGTTATCGGGAGCGTTACAATGAGCAGTTCTTC,CASSLGPLSYRERYNEQFF
TRBJ2-2,TRBD2,16,TRBV7-7,.,TGTGCCAGCAGCCTCGGACTAGCGGGAACAACCGGGGAGCTGTTTTTT,CASSLGLAGTTGELFF
TRBJ2-7,TRBD2,15,TRBV27,.,TGTGCCAGCAGACCTAGGACTAGCGGGGGATACGAGCAGTACTTC,CASRPRTSGGYEQYF
TRBJ1-3,.,14,TRBV5-4,.,TGTGCCAGCAGCTTGGGGGGACAAAGGGACACCATATATTTT,CASSLGGQRDTIYF
TRBJ2-7,.,12,TRBV11-2,.,TGTGCCAGCAGCTTAGATATACTGGAGCAGTACTTC,CASSLDILEQYF
TRBJ1-2,TRBD1,13,TRBV6-1,.,TGTGCCAGCGGGCATTCGGACAGGGGTGGCTACACCTTC,CASGHSDRGGYTF
TRBJ2-7,.,14,TRBV5-1,.,TGCGCCAGCAGCTTGGACAGACCAGAAGGCGAGCAGTACTTC,CASSLDRPEGEQYF
TRBJ2-5,TRBD1,15,TRBV5-6,.,TGTGCCAGCAGCTTGGTACAGGGGGGTTCGGAGACCCAGTACTTC,CASSLVQGGSETQYF
TRBJ2-7,.,13,TRBV28,.,TGTGCCAGCAGTTTAGGGGGGAGTCTCGAGCAGTACTTC,CASSLGGSLEQYF
TRBJ1-3,.,14,TRBV25-1,.,TGTGCCAGCAGTGAGTGGGGGGCTGGAAACACCATATATTTT,CASSEWGAGNTIYF
TRBJ2-7,TRBD2,14,TRBV19,.,TGTGCCAGTAGTATAGGACTAGCGGGAATCGAGCAGTACTTC,CASSIGLAGIEQYF
TRBJ1-1,.,12,TRBV5-1,.,TGCGCCAGCGGTGAGGTTAACACTGAAGCTTTCTTT,CASGEVNTEAFF
TRBJ2-1,TRBD1,17,TRBV5-6,.,TGTGCCAGCAGCGTAGTCTCTTCAGGGGGCAGGAACAATGAGCAGTTCTTC,CASSVVSSGGRNNEQFF